Below, 24 T cell receptor beta chains from the same sample are listed, as sequenced in a study of shared clonotypes between healthy human individuals. Positive CCR7 selection of CD45RO-negative cells yielded the naive CD8 cells, and terminally differentiated effector memory CD45RA+ cells were excluded. The table came from immunoSEQ multiplex PCR; TCRdb's copy has only in-frame clones and leaves some out. The profile shows under 850,000 clones, about 91% of them singletons. The sequenced sample consisted of naive CD8+ T cells sorted from blood. The source of these receptors is a man in his thirties or forties in good health.

With regard to this clone: One end of the junction fails to match germline, which may point to a read error. The chain couples TRBV2 to TRBJ2-3; D is unclear. Germline V gives CDR1 SNHLY, CDR2 FYNNEI. This CDR3 contains 12 residues. The CDR3 spells CASREGTDTQYF. The CDR3 DNA sequence: TGTGCCAGCAGGGAAGGGACAGATACGCAGTATTTT.

The count of this clone is one. The V gene is TRBV19, the J gene TRBJ2-2, with D tentatively TRBD1 (6 bases). Germline-derived CDR1 and CDR2 are LNHDA and SQIVND (reference sequence). The CDR3 is 14 residues long. Trimming left V 7 bases short and J 3 bases short, with 12 bases between. The CDR3 protein is CASKWDTYTGELFF. As DNA, the CDR3 is TGTGCCAGTAAGTGGGACACGTACACCGGGGAGCTGTTTTTT. The full variable domain, its missing parts supplied by reference TRBV19 and TRBJ2-2, is DGGITQSPKYLFRKEGQNVTLSCEQNLNHDAMYWYRQDPGQGLRLIYYSQIVNDFQKGDIAEGYSVSREKKESFPLTVTSAQKNPTAFYLCASKWDTYTGELFFGEGSRLTVL.

The rearrangement joins TRBV19 to TRBJ2-5; TRBD2 aligns across 7 bases. V trimming: 5 bases; J trimming: 5 bases; junction bases outside the gene matches: 11. CDR3 length: 15 amino acids. CDR1 is LNHDA, CDR2 SQIVND, per germline (reference sequence). The CDR3, as DNA: TGTGCCAGTAGTCTCTCCGGGACTATGGGGGAGACCCAGTACTTC. Translating it yields CASSLSGTMGETQYF.

The chain has TRBV7-2 and TRBJ2-1; D is perhaps TRBD2 (6 bases). This CDR3 region has 15 residues. V was clipped by 3 bases and J by 4 bases, with 13 bases between them. In germline, CDR1 is SGHTA, CDR2 FQGNSA. The CDR3 sequence: CASSLEGPGYNEQFF. In DNA, the CDR3 is TGTGCCAGCAGCTTGGAGGGGCCGGGTTACAATGAGCAGTTCTTC.

This chain links TRBV5-1 with TRBJ2-7, with no clear D. Germline lookup yields CDR1 SGHRS and CDR2 YFSETQ. The CDR3 has 16 amino acids. V lost 2 bases to trimming and J lost 2 bases, with 17 bases between them. The CDR3 DNA follows: TGCGCCAGCAGCTTCGCCACAAGCAACCCAACCTACGAGCAGTACTTC. This sequence encodes CASSFATSNPTYEQYF.

The gene calls are TRBV19 and TRBJ1-1, with TRBD1 identical over 9 bases. The V segment lost 4 bases and the J segment 3 bases; nucleotides outside the gene matches: 9. The germline V gene encodes CDR1 LNHDA and CDR2 SQIVND (reference sequence). The CDR3 loop spans 16 amino acids. The chain's CDR3 is CASSSGQGFVDTEAFF. CDR3 nucleotide sequence: TGTGCCAGTAGTAGCGGACAGGGGTTTGTCGACACTGAAGCTTTCTTT. The whole variable domain, filled in from reference TRBV19 and TRBJ1-1, reads DGGITQSPKYLFRKEGQNVTLSCEQNLNHDAMYWYRQDPGQGLRLIYYSQIVNDFQKGDIAEGYSVSREKKESFPLTVTSAQKNPTAFYLCASSSGQGFVDTEAFFGQGTRLTVV.

V and J are TRBV7-9 and TRBJ2-2, with 7 bases matching TRBD1. The CDR3 contains 16 residues. V lost 5 bases to trimming and J lost 4 bases; unmatched junction nucleotides: 10. The germline CDR1 and CDR2 sequences are SEHNR and FQNEAQ (reference sequence). The DNA for the CDR3 is TGTGCCAGCAGCCCCCGGACAGGAGCGAGCACCGGGGAGCTGTTTTTT. This codes for CASSPRTGASTGELFF.

The chain joins TRBV29-1 to TRBJ2-1; D is possibly TRBD1 (6 bases). The germline V and J ends were trimmed by 0 bases and 7 bases, with 19 bases remaining between them. The CDR3 contains 16 residues. Germline values: CDR1 SQVTM, CDR2 ANQGSEA. CDR3 loop: CSVEDPRRTAVNEQFF. CDR3 nucleotides: TGCAGCGTTGAAGATCCTCGTCGGACAGCGGTGAATGAGCAGTTCTTC.

The gene calls are TRBV27 and TRBJ2-1; D may be TRBD1 (6 bases). Germline assignment: CDR1 MNHEY and CDR2 SMNVEV (reference sequence). The V gene lost 8 bases and the J gene lost 6 bases, with 11 bases spanning the gap. The length of the CDR3 is 12 residues. The CDR3 DNA follows: TGTGCCAGCTGGACAGCAGGCAATGAGCAGTTCTTC. Translated, it gives CASWTAGNEQFF.

This chain links TRBV6-1 with TRBJ2-1, with TRBD2 matching 11 bases. The CDR3 runs 19 residues. V trimming: 1 base; J trimming: 3 bases; junction bases outside the gene matches: 11. Per the germline V gene, CDR1 is MNHNS and CDR2 is SASEGT. CDR3 amino acids: CASSEGGGLLAGVYNEQFF. The CDR3 bases are TGTGCCAGCAGTGAAGGTGGTGGGCTACTAGCGGGAGTCTACAATGAGCAGTTCTTC.

This chain joins TRBV7-9 and TRBJ2-7; D is undetermined. V was clipped by 5 bases and J by 5 bases, with 10 bases between them. Germline V gene data show CDR1 as SEHNR and CDR2 as FQNEAQ (reference sequence). The CDR3 has 12 amino acids. CDR3 region: CASSPKWDEQYF. In DNA form, the CDR3 reads TGTGCCAGCAGCCCGAAATGGGACGAGCAGTACTTC.

This clone has just a few counts. This chain's CDR3 is CASSEALFSPTSGDNEQFF. The CDR3 DNA sequence: TGTGCCAGCAGTGAAGCGCTATTTTCCCCGACTAGCGGTGACAATGAGCAGTTCTTC. The chain carries TRBV2 and TRBJ2-1; 9 bases are shared with TRBD2. The CDR3 is made up of 19 amino acids. The junction had 14 bases not matched to a gene; V was cut back by 0 bases and J by 5 bases. The germline gives CDR1 SNHLY, CDR2 FYNNEI.

The V gene is TRBV7-9, the J gene TRBJ2-7; 9 bases agree with TRBD2. The trim removed 5 bases at V and 4 bases at J, leaving 6 bases unmatched. This CDR3 spans 14 amino acids. Germline V gene data show CDR1 as SEHNR and CDR2 as FQNEAQ (reference sequence). CDR3 loop: CASSAPGLAYEQYF. The CDR3 DNA follows: TGTGCCAGCAGCGCACCGGGACTAGCATACGAGCAGTACTTC.

The chain couples TRBV11-2 to TRBJ2-2; the match to TRBD1 covers 8 bases. V was pared by 5 bases and J by 7 bases, with 9 bases of the junction left unmatched. This CDR3 comprises 15 residues. Germline loops: CDR1 SGHAT, CDR2 FQNNGV. The CDR3 bases are TGTGCCAGCAGCCTCGGACAGGGAGAGGACGGGGAGCTGTTTTTT. Translation: CASSLGQGEDGELFF.

The chain carries TRBV5-1 and TRBJ2-3; a possible D gene is TRBD1 (6 bases). Germline V lookup: CDR1 SGHRS, CDR2 YFSETQ. The CDR3 consists of 14 residues. V shed 3 bases and J shed 3 bases, with 11 bases lying between them. The CDR3 reads CASSSRTATDTQYF. CDR3 DNA: TGCGCCAGCAGCTCAAGGACAGCGACAGATACGCAGTATTTT.

V gene TRBV4-1 combines with J gene TRBJ2-7; 8 bases match TRBD1. This CDR3 contains 18 residues. The ends lost 0 bases at V and 1 base at J; junction bases unmatched: 11. Germline V CDR1 and CDR2: MGHRA, YSYEKL. The CDR3 spells CASSQDGPTGGRSYEQYF. Written as DNA, the CDR3 is TGCGCCAGCAGCCAAGATGGCCCCACAGGGGGGCGATCCTACGAGCAGTACTTC.

This chain links TRBV14 with TRBJ2-1; 14 bases align to TRBD2. The CDR3 has 14 residues. With 5 bases clipped from V and 9 bases from J, the junction kept 3 bases outside the gene matches. Germline V gene data show CDR1 as SGHDN and CDR2 as FVKESK. CDR3 residues: CASSGTSGSTEQFF. CDR3 bases: TGTGCCAGCAGCGGGACTAGCGGGAGTACTGAGCAGTTCTTC.

Of note for this clone: Just one base apart from a much larger clone, this may be a read error. The chain is built from TRBV7-9 and TRBJ2-7; 8 bases align to TRBD2. Germline V gene sequence: CDR1 SEHNR, CDR2 FQNEAQ (reference sequence). Germline trimming cut 3 bases from V and 2 bases from J; bases unmatched to any gene: 3. The CDR3 is 14 residues long. CDR3 nucleotides: TGTGCCAGCAGCTTTAGCGGGATTCCCTACGAGCAGTACTTC. This encodes CASSFSGIPYEQYF.

This clone was found once. The chain carries TRBV19 and TRBJ2-1; the match to TRBD2 covers 10 bases. Germline-derived CDR1 and CDR2 are LNHDA and SQIVND (reference sequence). The CDR3 consists of 16 residues. Germline trimming cut 6 bases from V and 0 bases from J; bases unmatched to any gene: 5. As DNA, the CDR3 is TGTGCCAGTAGGGCCCCTAGCGGGAGCTCCTACAATGAGCAGTTCTTC. Translation gives CASRAPSGSSYNEQFF. Full variable domain (remainder filled in from reference TRBV19 and TRBJ2-1): DGGITQSPKYLFRKEGQNVTLSCEQNLNHDAMYWYRQDPGQGLRLIYYSQIVNDFQKGDIAEGYSVSREKKESFPLTVTSAQKNPTAFYLCASRAPSGSSYNEQFFGPGTRLTVL.

This chain uses TRBV11-3 with TRBJ2-1; D remains ambiguous. The CDR3 has 13 amino acids. Germline CDR1 is SGHNT and CDR2 is YENEEA. V was trimmed by 4 bases and J by 5 bases, leaving 9 bases between them. The CDR3 loop is CASSSMGHNEQFF. CDR3 sequence (DNA): TGTGCCAGCAGCTCGATGGGCCACAATGAGCAGTTCTTC. The whole variable domain, filled in from reference TRBV11-3 and TRBJ2-1, reads EAGVVQSPRYKIIEKKQPVAFWCNPISGHNTLYWYLQNLGQGPELLIRYENEEAVDDSQLPKDRFSAERLKGVDSTLKIQPAELGDSAVYLCASSSMGHNEQFFGPGTRLTVL.

This chain links TRBV4-1 with TRBJ1-5; D is unresolved. Trimming left V 3 bases short and J 7 bases short, with 13 bases between. Germline-derived CDR1 and CDR2 are MGHRA and YSYEKL. This CDR3 contains 14 residues. CDR3 in amino acids: CASSQVGVGQPQHF. The CDR3 DNA sequence: TGCGCCAGCAGCCAGGTGGGAGTAGGGCAGCCCCAGCATTTT.

As for this clone: In the same sample, other DNA sequences code for this CDR3. The chain carries TRBV11-2 and TRBJ2-7; TRBD2 matches 11 bases. The CDR3 is 15 residues long. The germline CDR1 and CDR2 sequences are SGHAT and FQNNGV. V gave up 0 bases and J gave up 3 bases; unmatched junction bases: 1. The DNA of the CDR3 is TGTGCCAGCAGCTTAGAAACTAGCGGGAGCTACGAGCAGTACTTC. Amino acids: CASSLETSGSYEQYF.

The rearrangement uses TRBV4-1 and TRBJ2-7; D is possibly TRBD2 (6 bases). Per the germline V gene, CDR1 is MGHRA and CDR2 is YSYEKL. This CDR3 is built from 15 residues. V gave up 4 bases and J gave up 2 bases, with 15 bases separating them. DNA of the CDR3: TGCGCCAGCAGCCCCATGTCTAGCGCACCCTACGAGCAGTACTTC. This gives the protein CASSPMSSAPYEQYF.

The sample holds a few counts of this clone. The chain links TRBV4-1 to TRBJ2-2; 9 bases map to TRBD2. The CDR3 length is 16 residues. The V gene end was trimmed by 1 base and the J gene end by 2 bases; junction bases not matched to a gene: 2. Germline CDR1 is MGHRA and CDR2 is YSYEKL. CDR3 amino acids: CASSQVSGSNTGELFF. The DNA of the CDR3 is TGCGCCAGCAGCCAAGTTAGCGGGAGTAACACCGGGGAGCTGTTTTTT.